This T cell receptor (beta chain) was sequenced during a study of blood T cell repertoires in COVID-19. Study-wide context: COVID-19 samples from acute and convalescent phases originated in the United States, Italy and Spain.

Germline V lookup: CDR1 MGHRA, CDR2 YSYEKL. This CDR3 contains 20 residues. The V segment lost 4 bases and the J segment 3 bases; nucleotides outside the gene matches: 14. Original methodology: Amplification of reference gene primers was used by the study to estimate nucleated cell counts. The method was immunoSEQ multiplex PCR; TCRdb's version includes in-frame clones alone and lacks a portion of them. V, J and clone size are taken as reported in that table, and D and trimming were inferred from the DNA itself. The sample yields 350,000 to 450,000 clones, about 87% seen once. The origin of this receptor is a human donor in a cohort sampled during active COVID-19. Sequenced material: peripheral blood. The V and J genes are TRBV4-1 and TRBJ2-3; 15 bases are a match to TRBD2. The CDR3 spells CASSPSGLAGGPVGTDTQYF. The CDR3 DNA reads TGCGCCAGCAGCCCCTCGGGACTAGCGGGGGGCCCGGTCGGGACAGATACGCAGTATTTT.